These T cell receptor beta chains were read from a single sample in a study of lymphopenia after photon versus proton radiotherapy. Repertoires were generated with immunoSEQ multiplex PCR, while TCRdb's copy carries only in-frame clones and drops some. The data show about 22,000 clones, with around nine tenths seen just once and about 10% held by the top ten. Sequenced here: peripheral blood, sampled from a patient treated with proton-based radiotherapy. The source of these receptors is a woman between 65 and 79 years old with pancreatic cancer. Some clones in this sample may be carry-over from other donors' samples. The CDR3 runs from the conserved cysteine through the conserved F or W. The D gene is left open where the match is weak. Expanded clones are given a class, and other clones once, few, many or no size at all.

D	size	J	V	CDR3	DNA
TRBD1	-	TRBJ1-1	TRBV7-2	CASSPGQGTGKLNTEAFF	TGTGCCAGCAGCCCGGGACAGGGAACGGGGAAGTTGAACACTGAAGCTTTCTTT
-	-	TRBJ1-1	TRBV6-4	CASSVTPNTEAFF	TGTGCCAGCAGTGTCACACCGAACACTGAAGCTTTCTTT
TRBD2	-	TRBJ2-1	TRBV27	CASRPPSGSSYNEQFF	TGTGCCAGCAGGCCCCCTAGCGGCAGCTCCTACAATGAGCAGTTCTTC
-	-	TRBJ2-1	TRBV6-6	CASSLRGPAYNEQFF	TGTGCCAGCAGCCTACGCGGGCCGGCCTACAATGAGCAGTTCTTC
-	-	TRBJ1-1	TRBV5-1	CASSLDKAGNTEAFF	TGCGCCAGCAGCTTGGACAAGGCCGGCAACACTGAAGCTTTCTTT
TRBD2	-	TRBJ2-5	TRBV10-1	CASSESLAGSQETQYF	TGCGCCAGCAGTGAGTCACTAGCGGGGTCTCAAGAGACCCAGTACTTC
TRBD1	-	TRBJ1-2	TRBV6-5	CASLDRVNGYTF	TGTGCCAGCCTGGACAGGGTAAATGGCTACACCTTC
-	-	TRBJ2-5	TRBV5-4	CASSLVGGQETQYF	TGTGCCAGCAGCTTGGTTGGAGGCCAGGAGACCCAGTACTTC
-	once	TRBJ1-1	TRBV28	CASSRAHTEAFF	TGTGCCAGCAGTCGCGCACACACTGAAGCTTTCTTT
TRBD1	-	TRBJ2-1	TRBV19	CASSKVGTGVWNEQFF	TGTGCCAGTAGTAAAGTGGGGACAGGGGTTTGGAATGAGCAGTTCTTC
TRBD1	-	TRBJ2-1	TRBV6-5	CASSRSDRGYNEQFF	TGTGCCAGCAGTCGCTCGGACAGGGGATACAATGAGCAGTTCTTC
-	-	TRBJ2-7	TRBV6-5	CASSSRMDPYEQYF	TGTGCCAGCAGTTCGCGGATGGATCCCTACGAGCAGTACTTC
-	-	TRBJ2-7	TRBV4-1	CASSQEGVGSYEQYF	TGCGCCAGCAGCCAAGAAGGGGTCGGCTCCTACGAGCAGTACTTC
TRBD1	-	TRBJ2-2	TRBV18	CASSPGTGGTGELFF	TGTGCCAGCTCACCTGGGACAGGGGGAACCGGGGAGCTGTTTTTT
TRBD1	-	TRBJ2-7	TRBV7-6	CASSLGGTAYEQYF	TGTGCCAGCAGCTTAGGGGGGACAGCTTACGAGCAGTACTTC
TRBD1	-	TRBJ2-5	TRBV2	CASSDGQGGTQYF	TGTGCCAGCAGTGACGGACAGGGTGGGACCCAGTACTTC
TRBD2	-	TRBJ2-7	TRBV27	CASSLSGFSLEQYF	TGTGCCAGCAGTCTTAGCGGGTTCTCTCTCGAGCAGTACTTC
-	once	TRBJ2-5	TRBV29-1	CSVTRGSEQETQYF	TGCAGCGTAACGCGGGGTTCAGAACAAGAGACCCAGTACTTC
-	once	TRBJ2-7	TRBV6-1	CASRRETGDGYEQYF	TGTGCCAGCAGGAGGGAGACTGGGGACGGCTACGAGCAGTACTTC
-	-	TRBJ1-4	TRBV10-3	CAITEGLGGEKLFF	TGTGCCATCACTGAGGGGCTCGGGGGAGAAAAACTGTTTTTT
-	-	TRBJ1-1	TRBV28	CATWADLNTEAFF	TGTGCCACCTGGGCCGATCTGAACACTGAAGCTTTCTTT
TRBD2	-	TRBJ2-7	TRBV4-1	CASSQAAGATPPYEQYF	TGCGCCAGCAGCCAAGCCGCGGGAGCCACCCCGCCCTACGAGCAGTACTTC
TRBD1	few	TRBJ2-7	TRBV10-1	CASSEATGATYEQYF	TGCGCCAGCAGTGAAGCCACAGGGGCGACCTACGAGCAGTACTTC
-	-	TRBJ2-2	TRBV5-1	CASSRTGNTGELFF	TGCGCCAGCAGTCGGACGGGAAACACCGGGGAGCTGTTTTTT
TRBD1	-	TRBJ1-1	TRBV27	CASSPRQGAHTEAFF	TGTGCCAGCAGTCCTCGACAGGGTGCCCACACTGAAGCTTTCTTT
-	-	TRBJ1-5	TRBV28	CASGWGGQGGESYSNQPQHF	TGTGCCAGCGGGTGGGGAGGGCAGGGCGGTGAGTCCTATAGCAATCAGCCCCAGCATTTT
TRBD2	-	TRBJ2-5	TRBV4-1	CASSLGLAGGWETQYF	TGCGCCAGCAGCCTCGGACTAGCGGGAGGGTGGGAGACCCAGTACTTC
-	-	TRBJ2-7	TRBV19	CASSIGRAYEQYF	TGTGCCAGTAGTATAGGACGGGCCTACGAGCAGTACTTC
-	once	TRBJ1-6	TRBV10-2	CASRGGTAALHF	TGCGCCAGCAGGGGGGGGACCGCAGCCCTCCACTTT
TRBD1	-	TRBJ2-2	TRBV12-5	CASGNRDRGYTGELFF	TGTGCTAGTGGGAACCGGGACAGGGGATACACCGGGGAGCTGTTTTTT
-	-	TRBJ1-1	TRBV9	CASSVVQNTEAFF	TGTGCCAGCAGCGTAGTACAGAACACTGAAGCTTTCTTT
TRBD2	-	TRBJ2-7	TRBV9	CASSVASGGFEYEQYF	TGTGCCAGCAGCGTAGCTAGCGGGGGCTTTGAATACGAGCAGTACTTC
-	-	TRBJ1-4	TRBV6-1	CASRGSTEHNEKLFF	TGTGCCAGCAGGGGATCGACAGAACATAATGAAAAACTGTTTTTT
-	-	TRBJ2-3	TRBV6-5	CASSKPLGSTDTQYF	TGTGCCAGCAGCAAGCCTCTAGGCAGCACAGATACGCAGTATTTT
TRBD1	once	TRBJ1-2	TRBV7-6	CASTSGDRDYGYTF	TGTGCCAGCACCTCCGGGGACAGGGACTATGGCTACACCTTC
TRBD1	-	TRBJ1-2	TRBV7-9	CASSFARGGGYTF	TGTGCCAGCAGCTTCGCCAGGGGGGGCGGCTACACCTTC
TRBD2	-	TRBJ2-2	TRBV6-4	CASSASSGSNTGELFF	TGTGCCAGCAGTGCGTCTAGCGGATCGAACACCGGGGAGCTGTTTTTT
TRBD2	-	TRBJ2-2	TRBV10-3	CAISETSVGAGELFF	TGTGCCATCAGTGAGACTAGCGTAGGCGCCGGGGAGCTATTTTTT
TRBD1	-	TRBJ2-1	TRBV11-2	CASSKNSGTGGSYNEQFF	TGTGCCAGCAGCAAGAATTCCGGGACAGGGGGTAGCTACAATGAGCAGTTCTTC
-	medium-sized	TRBJ1-2	TRBV28	CASSFQGSDGYTF	TGTGCCAGCAGTTTTCAGGGTTCTGATGGCTACACCTTC
-	-	TRBJ2-7	TRBV11-2	CASSLAYEQYF	TGTGCCAGCAGCCTAGCCTACGAGCAGTACTTC
-	-	TRBJ2-7	TRBV20-1	CSALRTREQYF	TGCAGTGCTTTAAGGACCAGGGAGCAGTACTTC
TRBD1	-	TRBJ2-1	TRBV4-1	CASSQTGQGAINEQFF	TGCGCCAGCAGCCAGACCGGACAGGGGGCAATCAATGAGCAGTTCTTC
-	-	TRBJ1-1	TRBV4-1	CASSQGGGIAEAFF	TGCGCCAGCAGCCAAGGTGGAGGGATCGCTGAAGCTTTCTTT
-	-	TRBJ1-5	TRBV27	CASSPGSSNQPQHF	TGTGCCAGCAGTCCTGGATCAAGCAATCAGCCCCAGCATTTT
-	-	TRBJ1-5	TRBV19	CASSIILQGIRQPQHF	TGTGCCAGTAGTATAATACTTCAGGGGATAAGACAGCCCCAGCATTTT
-	-	TRBJ1-1	TRBV6-5	CASRPLREGTEAFF	TGTGCCAGCAGGCCCTTACGCGAGGGCACTGAAGCTTTCTTT
TRBD2	-	TRBJ2-3	TRBV11-2	CASSSGTSSSSTDTQYF	TGTGCCAGCAGCTCCGGGACTAGCTCCTCTAGCACAGATACGCAGTATTTT
-	-	TRBJ2-4	TRBV27	CASTSGLVTYF	TGTGCCAGCACATCTGGGCTGGTGACGTACTTC
TRBD2	-	TRBJ2-1	TRBV9	CASSGGLAYSLEQFF	TGTGCCAGCAGCGGGGGACTAGCGTACTCTCTTGAGCAGTTCTTC
TRBD2	-	TRBJ2-1	TRBV7-9	CASMARGSGRMSSYNEQFF	TGTGCCAGCATGGCCAGGGGTAGCGGGAGGATGAGCTCCTACAATGAGCAGTTCTTC
-	-	TRBJ1-5	TRBV7-9	CASSFSDIQPQHF	TGTGCCAGCAGCTTTTCGGATATCCAGCCCCAGCATTTT
-	-	TRBJ2-1	TRBV10-3	CAISEQAVDNEQFF	TGTGCCATCAGTGAACAGGCGGTGGACAATGAGCAGTTCTTC
TRBD2	-	TRBJ2-3	TRBV9	CASSPTTSGSRTDTQYF	TGTGCCAGCAGCCCTACAACTAGCGGGAGTCGGACAGATACGCAGTATTTT
-	-	TRBJ2-7	TRBV28	CASSFGVEQYF	TGTGCCAGCAGTTTTGGGGTGGAGCAGTACTTC
TRBD2	-	TRBJ2-7	TRBV5-1	CASSYTPLAGGNSYEQYF	TGCGCCAGCAGCTACACCCCTCTAGCGGGAGGGAACTCCTACGAGCAGTACTTC
TRBD2	-	TRBJ2-5	TRBV19	CASSIATGGLPIDQETQYF	TGTGCCAGTAGTATAGCTACGGGAGGCCTACCAATAGATCAAGAGACCCAGTACTTC
-	-	TRBJ1-1	TRBV18	CASSPPNKLMQGGEAFF	TGTGCCAGCTCACCACCGAATAAGCTAATGCAGGGAGGTGAAGCTTTCTTT
-	-	TRBJ1-4	TRBV4-1	CASSLRLDEKLFF	TGCGCCAGCAGCCTACGATTAGATGAAAAACTGTTTTTT